The rows below give T cell receptor beta chains drawn from one sample of a study of blood T cell repertoires in COVID-19. The protocol was immunoSEQ multiplex PCR, while the TCRdb copy is restricted to in-frame clones and leaves out a portion. Of around 220,000 clones in the sample, roughly 76% were seen once. Source material: peripheral blood. The receptors here all came from a human donor in a cohort sampled during active COVID-19. CDR3s include the opening cysteine and the closing phenylalanine or tryptophan. The order of the fields is V gene, J gene, CDR3 protein.

>TRBV7-9|TRBJ2-7
CASSPRLAGGFNSYEQYF
>TRBV28|TRBJ1-1
CASSLQVTEAFF
>TRBV4-2|TRBJ2-2
CASSQAGQAANTGELFF
>TRBV29-1|TRBJ2-5
CSVEDLRDRGKETQYF
>TRBV10-3|TRBJ1-2
CAISEQTGGYTF
>TRBV5-5|TRBJ1-2
CASSLQGPNYGYTF
>TRBV11-2|TRBJ1-4
CASSPRTRNDRVDLFF
>TRBV7-8|TRBJ2-4
CASSLGGGLAKNIQYF
>TRBV27|TRBJ1-2
CASRGTGGPNGYTF
>TRBV27|TRBJ2-1
CASSLTDGVSGNEQFF
>TRBV5-4|TRBJ2-3
CASSGTSGRADTQYF
>TRBV3-1/TRBV3-2|TRBJ1-2
CASSQEVAYGYTF
>TRBV15|TRBJ2-7
CATSGSGRAEQYF
>TRBV28|TRBJ2-1
CASSLGSREQFF
>TRBV4-3|TRBJ2-1
CASSRGLAGGLLRNNEQFF
>TRBV3-1/TRBV3-2|TRBJ1-2
CASSQKLRSGYTF
>TRBV4-3|TRBJ1-2
CASSQDLQVYGYTF
>TRBV6-6|TRBJ1-2
CASSYGQGALDGYTF
>TRBV23-1|TRBJ2-7
CASSPTGQISYEQYF
>TRBV20-1|TRBJ1-5
CSASSRTLPNQPQHF
>TRBV7-2|TRBJ1-6
CASTGAGKWNSPLHF
>TRBV28|TRBJ2-7
CASSLGQVGLREQYF
>TRBV16|TRBJ1-1
CASSPGQGTEAFF
>TRBV5-6|TRBJ2-3
CASSPEVVTDTQYF
>TRBV7-9|TRBJ1-4
CASSFPVTTTNEKLFF
>TRBV5-1|TRBJ2-3
CASSWLARITDTQYF
>TRBV30|TRBJ1-2
CAWRRTGYYGYTF
>TRBV4-3|TRBJ2-7
CASSQDGTSVYEQYF
>TRBV4-3|TRBJ2-7
CASSQDSGLEQYF
>TRBV15|TRBJ2-7
CATRVLADLSYEQYF
>TRBV11-3|TRBJ2-7
CASSAGSFPSYEQYF
>TRBV6-5|TRBJ1-2
CASRGAGGYTF
>TRBV7-8|TRBJ1-5
CASSEGQGNQPQHF
>TRBV9|TRBJ1-2
CASSSRTGLGYTF
>TRBV7-9|TRBJ2-4
CASSTPPGQGTKNIQYF
>TRBV11-2|TRBJ2-7
CASSLAGAGGLYEQYF
>TRBV20-1|TRBJ2-7
CSARDTYEQYF
>TRBV27|TRBJ1-1
CASSWAGGNTEAFF
>TRBV11-2|TRBJ2-5
CASSLVSRETQYF
>TRBV6-6|TRBJ1-4
CASSYWTGANEKLFF
>TRBV4-1|TRBJ1-1
CASSRTGDTEAFF